One sample yielded the 2 T cell receptor beta chains listed below, sequenced in a study of siplizumab effects on memory and regulatory T cells. The table came from immunoSEQ multiplex PCR; TCRdb's copy has only in-frame clones and leaves some out. The sample records more than 85,000 clones, about 90% being singletons. Source material: Tregs sorted from blood. The source of these receptors is a human donor in good health.

The chain joins TRBV25-1 to TRBJ2-5; 9 positions agree with TRBD1. CDR3 length: 15 amino acids. Germline CDR1 reads MGHDK; CDR2 reads SYGVNS. V trimming: 5 bases; J trimming: 3 bases; junction bases outside the gene matches: 7. The CDR3 nucleotides are TGTGCCAGCAGTCCCTACACAGGGGGCGAAGAGACCCAGTACTTC. Its translation: CASSPYTGGEETQYF.

The chain links TRBV28 to TRBJ1-1, with D unresolved. Germline values: CDR1 MDHEN, CDR2 SYDVKM. CDR3 length: 15 amino acids. V shed 8 bases and J shed 2 bases, with 18 bases lying between them. This CDR3 is CASSYEGFGNTEAFF. In DNA, the CDR3 is TGTGCCAGCTCTTACGAGGGTTTCGGAAACACTGAAGCTTTCTTT.